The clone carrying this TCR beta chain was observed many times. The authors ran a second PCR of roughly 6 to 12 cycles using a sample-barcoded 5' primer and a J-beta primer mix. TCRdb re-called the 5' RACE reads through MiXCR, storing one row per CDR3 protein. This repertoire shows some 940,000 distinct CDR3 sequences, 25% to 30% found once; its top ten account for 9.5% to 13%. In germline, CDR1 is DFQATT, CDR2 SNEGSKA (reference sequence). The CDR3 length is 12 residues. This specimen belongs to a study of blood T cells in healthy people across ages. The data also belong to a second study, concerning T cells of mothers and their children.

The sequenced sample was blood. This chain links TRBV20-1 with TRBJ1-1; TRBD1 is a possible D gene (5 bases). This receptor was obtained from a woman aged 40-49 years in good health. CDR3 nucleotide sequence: TGCAGCGCGCGTGGGGGGAACACTGAAGCTTTCTTT. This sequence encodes CSARGGNTEAFF.